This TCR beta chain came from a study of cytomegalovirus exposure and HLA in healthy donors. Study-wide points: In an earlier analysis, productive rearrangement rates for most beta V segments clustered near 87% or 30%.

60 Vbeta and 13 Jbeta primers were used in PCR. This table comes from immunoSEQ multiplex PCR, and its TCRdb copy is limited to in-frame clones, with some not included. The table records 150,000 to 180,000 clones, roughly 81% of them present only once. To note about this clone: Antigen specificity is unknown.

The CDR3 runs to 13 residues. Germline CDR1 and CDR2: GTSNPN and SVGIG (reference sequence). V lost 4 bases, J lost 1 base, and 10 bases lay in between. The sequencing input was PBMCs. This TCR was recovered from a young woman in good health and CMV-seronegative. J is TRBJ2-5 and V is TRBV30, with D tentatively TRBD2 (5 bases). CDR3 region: CAWKLGIQETQYF. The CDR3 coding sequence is TGTGCCTGGAAGCTCGGGATCCAAGAGACCCAGTACTTC.